This T cell receptor (beta chain) emerged from a study of blood T cell repertoires in COVID-19. Study background: Collection of acute and convalescent COVID-19 samples took place in the United States, Italy and Spain.

Using immunoSEQ multiplex PCR, the repertoire was profiled, and TCRdb retains in-frame clones only, with some absent. This sample yields some 300,000 clones, of which around 90% are seen a single time; 4% to 5.5% belongs to the top ten. The CDR3 has 14 residues. V shed 5 bases and J 8 bases; nucleotides not matched to a gene: 9. Germline CDR1 reads MNHEY; CDR2 reads SMNVEV (reference sequence). Material for sequencing was PBMCs or T cells enriched from blood (not recorded which). The rearrangement links TRBV27 to TRBJ1-2, with 9 bases lining up with TRBD1. The sequence was obtained from a woman younger than 30 with acute COVID-19. The CDR3 bases are TGTGCCAGCAGTCCACAGGGGGCAGGAGGGGGCTACACCTTC. Protein: CASSPQGAGGGYTF.